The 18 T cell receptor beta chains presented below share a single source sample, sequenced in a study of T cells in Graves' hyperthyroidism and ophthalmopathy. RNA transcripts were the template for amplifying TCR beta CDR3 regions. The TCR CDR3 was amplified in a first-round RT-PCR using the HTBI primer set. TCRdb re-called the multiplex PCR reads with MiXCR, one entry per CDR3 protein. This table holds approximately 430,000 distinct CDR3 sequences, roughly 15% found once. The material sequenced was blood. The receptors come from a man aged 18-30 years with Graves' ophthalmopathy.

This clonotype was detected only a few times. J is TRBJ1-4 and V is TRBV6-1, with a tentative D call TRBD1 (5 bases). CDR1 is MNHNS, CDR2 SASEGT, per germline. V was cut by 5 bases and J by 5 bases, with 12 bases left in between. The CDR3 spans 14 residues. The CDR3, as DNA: TGTGCCAGCAGTTCTCGGGACGGGAATGAAAAACTGTTTTTT. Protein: CASSSRDGNEKLFF.

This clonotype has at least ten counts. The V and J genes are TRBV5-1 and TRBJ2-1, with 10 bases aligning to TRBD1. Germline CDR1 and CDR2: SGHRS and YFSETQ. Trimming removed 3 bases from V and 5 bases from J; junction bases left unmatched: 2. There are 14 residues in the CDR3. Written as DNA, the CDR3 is TGCGCCAGCAGCTGGACAGGGGGGAACAATGAGCAGTTCTTC. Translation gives CASSWTGGNNEQFF.

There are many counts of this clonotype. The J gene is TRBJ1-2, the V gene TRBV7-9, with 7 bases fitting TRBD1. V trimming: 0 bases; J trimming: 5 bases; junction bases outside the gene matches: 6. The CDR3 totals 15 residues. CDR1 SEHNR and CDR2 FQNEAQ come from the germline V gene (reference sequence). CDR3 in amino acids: CASSLASTGRYGYTF. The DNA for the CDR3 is TGTGCCAGCAGCTTAGCGTCGACAGGGCGGTATGGCTACACCTTC.

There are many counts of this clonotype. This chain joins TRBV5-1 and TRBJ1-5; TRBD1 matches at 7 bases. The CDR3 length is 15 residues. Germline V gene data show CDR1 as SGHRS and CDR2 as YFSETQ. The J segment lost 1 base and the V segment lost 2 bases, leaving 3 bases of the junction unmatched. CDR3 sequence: CASSFTGESNQPQHF. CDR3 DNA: TGCGCCAGCAGCTTCACAGGGGAGAGCAATCAGCCCCAGCATTTT.

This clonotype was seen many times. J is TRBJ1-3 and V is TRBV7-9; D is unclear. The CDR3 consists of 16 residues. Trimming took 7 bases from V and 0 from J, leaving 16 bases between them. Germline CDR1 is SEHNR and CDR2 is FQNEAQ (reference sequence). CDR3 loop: CASNLSPVSSGNTIYF. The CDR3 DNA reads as TGTGCCAGCAACCTTTCCCCTGTGAGCTCTGGAAACACCATATATTTT.

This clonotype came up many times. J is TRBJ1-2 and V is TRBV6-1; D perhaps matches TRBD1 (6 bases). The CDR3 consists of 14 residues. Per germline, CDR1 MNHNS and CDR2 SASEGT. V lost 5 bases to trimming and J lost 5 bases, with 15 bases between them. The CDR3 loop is CASSYEQGRYGYTF. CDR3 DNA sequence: TGTGCCAGCAGTTATGAGCAGGGGAGATATGGCTACACCTTC.

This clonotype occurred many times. CDR3 residues: CSGGRAPYEQYF. CDR3 in DNA: TGCAGTGGCGGGAGGGCCCCCTACGAGCAGTACTTC. The chain links TRBV20-1 to TRBJ2-7, with TRBD2 identical over 9 bases. The germline V gene has CDR1 DFQATT and CDR2 SNEGSKA (reference sequence). V lost 7 bases, J lost 2 bases, and 3 bases stayed unmatched. The CDR3 is 12 amino acids.

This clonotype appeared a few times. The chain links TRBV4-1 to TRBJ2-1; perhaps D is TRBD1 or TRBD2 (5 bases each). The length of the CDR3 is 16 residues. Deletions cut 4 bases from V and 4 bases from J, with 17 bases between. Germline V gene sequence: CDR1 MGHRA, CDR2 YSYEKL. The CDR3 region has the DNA TGCGCCAGCAGCCTAGGCCCCGGGACCCCTTACAATGAGCAGTTCTTC. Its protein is CASSLGPGTPYNEQFF.

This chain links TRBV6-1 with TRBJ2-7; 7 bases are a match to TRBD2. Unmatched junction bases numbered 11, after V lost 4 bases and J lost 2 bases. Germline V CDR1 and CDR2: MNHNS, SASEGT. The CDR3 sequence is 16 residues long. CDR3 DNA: TGTGCCAGCAGTGGACACCGTGAGCGGGATCCCTACGAGCAGTACTTC. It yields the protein CASSGHRERDPYEQYF.

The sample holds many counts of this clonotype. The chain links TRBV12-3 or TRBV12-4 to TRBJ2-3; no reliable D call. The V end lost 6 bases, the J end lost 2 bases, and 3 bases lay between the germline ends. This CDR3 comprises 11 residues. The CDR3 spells CASRATDTQYF. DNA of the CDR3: TGTGCCAGCAGAGCCACAGATACGCAGTATTTT.

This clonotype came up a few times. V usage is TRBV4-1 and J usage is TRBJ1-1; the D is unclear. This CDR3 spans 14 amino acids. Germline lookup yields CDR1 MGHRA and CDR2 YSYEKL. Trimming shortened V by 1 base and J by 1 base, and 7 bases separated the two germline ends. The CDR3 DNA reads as TGCGCCAGCAGCCAAGTTGCGCGGAACACTGAAGCTTTCTTT. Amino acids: CASSQVARNTEAFF.

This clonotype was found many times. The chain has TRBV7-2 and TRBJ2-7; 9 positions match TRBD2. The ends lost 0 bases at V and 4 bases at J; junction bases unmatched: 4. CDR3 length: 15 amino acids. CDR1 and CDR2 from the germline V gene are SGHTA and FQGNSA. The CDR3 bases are TGTGCCAGCAGCTTAGCGGCGGGGGGGCAATACGAGCAGTACTTC. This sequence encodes CASSLAAGGQYEQYF.

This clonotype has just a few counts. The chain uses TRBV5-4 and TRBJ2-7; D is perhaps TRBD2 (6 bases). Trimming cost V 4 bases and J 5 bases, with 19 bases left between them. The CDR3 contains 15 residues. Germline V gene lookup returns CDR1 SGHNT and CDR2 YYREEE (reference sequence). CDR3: CASSIPGLHADEQYF. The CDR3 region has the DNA TGTGCCAGCAGCATACCGGGACTGCACGCCGACGAGCAGTACTTC.

The CDR3 here is CASSLDYTNYNEQFF. The CDR3 DNA reads as TGCGCCAGCAGCTTGGACTACACTAACTACAATGAGCAGTTCTTC. This sequence joins TRBV5-1 and TRBJ2-1; D uncertain. Trimming left V 0 bases short and J 3 bases short, with 10 bases between. CDR3 length: 15 amino acids. CDR1 and CDR2 (germline): SGHRS, YFSETQ.

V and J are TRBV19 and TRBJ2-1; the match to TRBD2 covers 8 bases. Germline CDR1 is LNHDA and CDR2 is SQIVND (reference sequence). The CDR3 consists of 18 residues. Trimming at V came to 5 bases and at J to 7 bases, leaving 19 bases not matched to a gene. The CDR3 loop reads CASSPVSRGGGLKNEQFF. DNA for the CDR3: TGTGCCAGTAGTCCGGTATCTAGGGGCGGGGGGTTGAAGAATGAGCAGTTCTTC.

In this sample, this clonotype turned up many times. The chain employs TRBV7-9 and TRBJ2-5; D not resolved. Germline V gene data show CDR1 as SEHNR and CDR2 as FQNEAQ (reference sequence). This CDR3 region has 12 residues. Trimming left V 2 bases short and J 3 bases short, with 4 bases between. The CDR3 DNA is TGTGCCAGCAGCTTAATCGAAGAGACCCAGTACTTC. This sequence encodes CASSLIEETQYF.

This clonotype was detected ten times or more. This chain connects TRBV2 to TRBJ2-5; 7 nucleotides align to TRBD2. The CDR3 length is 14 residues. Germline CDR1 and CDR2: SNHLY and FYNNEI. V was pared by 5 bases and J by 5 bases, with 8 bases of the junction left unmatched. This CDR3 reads CASSRTRGLETQYF. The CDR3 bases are TGTGCCAGCAGTCGGACTAGGGGTTTGGAGACCCAGTACTTC.

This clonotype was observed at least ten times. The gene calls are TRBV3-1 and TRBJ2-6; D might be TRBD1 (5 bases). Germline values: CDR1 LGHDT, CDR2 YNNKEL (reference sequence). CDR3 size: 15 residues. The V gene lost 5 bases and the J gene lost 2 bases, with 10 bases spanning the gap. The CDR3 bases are TGTGCCAGCAGCGACCAGGGTGCTGGGGCCAACGTCCTGACTTTC. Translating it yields CASSDQGAGANVLTF.